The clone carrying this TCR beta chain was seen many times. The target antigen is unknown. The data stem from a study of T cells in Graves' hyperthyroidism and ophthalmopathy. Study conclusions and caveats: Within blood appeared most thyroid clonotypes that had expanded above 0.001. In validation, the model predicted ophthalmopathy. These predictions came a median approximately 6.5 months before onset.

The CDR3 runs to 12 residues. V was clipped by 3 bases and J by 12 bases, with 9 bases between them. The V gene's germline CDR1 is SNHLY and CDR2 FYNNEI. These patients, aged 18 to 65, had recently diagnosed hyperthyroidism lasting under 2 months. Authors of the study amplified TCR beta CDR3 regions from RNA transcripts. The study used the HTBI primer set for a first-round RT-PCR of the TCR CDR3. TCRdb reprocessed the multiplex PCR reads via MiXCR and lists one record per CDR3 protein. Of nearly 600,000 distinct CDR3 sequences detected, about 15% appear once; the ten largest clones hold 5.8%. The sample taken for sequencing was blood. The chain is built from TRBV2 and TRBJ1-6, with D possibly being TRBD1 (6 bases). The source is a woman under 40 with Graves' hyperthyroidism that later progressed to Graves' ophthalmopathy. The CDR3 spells CASSEDSGPLHF. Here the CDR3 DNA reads TGTGCCAGCAGTGAGGACAGTGGACCCCTCCACTTT.